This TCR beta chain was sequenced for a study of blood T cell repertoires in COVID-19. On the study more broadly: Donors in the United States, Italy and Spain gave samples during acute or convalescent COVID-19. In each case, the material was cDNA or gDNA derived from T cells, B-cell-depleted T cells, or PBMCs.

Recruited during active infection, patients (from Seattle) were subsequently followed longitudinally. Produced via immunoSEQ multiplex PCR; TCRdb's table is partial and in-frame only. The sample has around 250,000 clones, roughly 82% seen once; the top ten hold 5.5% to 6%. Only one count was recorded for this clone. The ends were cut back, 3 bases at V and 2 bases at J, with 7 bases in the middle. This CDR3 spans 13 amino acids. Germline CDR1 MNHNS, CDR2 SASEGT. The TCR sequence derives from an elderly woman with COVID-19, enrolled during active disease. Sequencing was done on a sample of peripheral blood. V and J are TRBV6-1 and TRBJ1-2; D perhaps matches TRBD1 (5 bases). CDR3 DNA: TGTGCCAGCAGTGAGGGGGGGAACTATGGCTACACCTTC. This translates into CASSEGGNYGYTF.